Listed here are 25 T cell receptor beta chains from one sample, sequenced in a study of blood T cell repertoires in COVID-19. Generated by immunoSEQ multiplex PCR, the TCRdb table keeps only in-frame clones and is missing some. The table lists roughly 250,000 clones, 84% of them singletons. The sequencing sample was made of peripheral blood. The receptor set was obtained from a man aged 50 to 59 with acute or convalescent COVID-19.

J is TRBJ1-6 and V is TRBV7-8, with a possible D match to TRBD1 (6 bases). The length of the CDR3 is 16 residues. The germline V gene encodes CDR1 SGHVS and CDR2 FQNEAQ. The V and J ends lost 5 bases and 4 bases respectively, with 15 bases between them. The CDR3 protein is CASSRRDTTYNSPLHF. DNA of the CDR3: TGTGCCAGCAGCCGCCGGGACACAACATATAATTCACCCCTCCACTTT. Based on the CDR3 plus reference TRBV7-8 and TRBJ1-6, the full variable domain is GAGVSQSPRYKVAKRGQDVALRCDPISGHVSLFWYQQALGQGPEFLTYFQNEAQLDKSGLPSDRFFAERPEGSVSTLKIQRTQQEDSAVYLCASSRRDTTYNSPLHFGNGTRLTVT.

The chain uses TRBV28 and TRBJ1-6; TRBD1 might be the D (5 bases). The CDR3 consists of 14 residues. Germline V gives CDR1 MDHEN, CDR2 SYDVKM. Deletions cut 5 bases from V and 8 bases from J, with 13 bases between. The DNA for the CDR3 is TGTGCCAGCAGTCCGGCCCCACAGGATTCACCCCTCCACTTT. As protein: CASSPAPQDSPLHF.

The gene calls are TRBV11-2 and TRBJ1-4; possibly TRBD1 for D (5 bases). This CDR3 comprises 17 residues. Germline CDR1 reads SGHAT; CDR2 reads FQNNGV. With 1 base removed from V and 2 bases from J, the gap between germline ends came to 14 bases. In nucleotides, the CDR3 is TGTGCCAGCAGCTTAGTTGGGGCCGGTGCGACTAATGAAAAACTGTTTTTT. Its protein product is CASSLVGAGATNEKLFF.

The rearrangement uses TRBV28 and TRBJ2-1; a possible D gene is TRBD2 (7 bases). The V gene lost 5 bases and the J gene lost 1 base, with 9 bases spanning the gap. CDR3 length equals 14 residues. The V gene's germline CDR1 is MDHEN and CDR2 SYDVKM. The CDR3 sequence is CASSRGGSYNEQFF. Written as DNA, the CDR3 is TGTGCCAGCAGTAGGGGGGGTTCCTACAATGAGCAGTTCTTC.

The chain recombines TRBV6-2 or TRBV6-3 with TRBJ2-1; 7 bases line up with TRBD2. Losses at the gene ends were 5 bases for V and 1 base for J; bases not matched to a gene: 8. This CDR3 is built from 16 residues. The V gene's germline CDR1 is MNHEY and CDR2 SVGEGT. Written as DNA, the CDR3 is TGTGCCAGCAGTACCAAGAGCGGGAATTCCTACAATGAGCAGTTCTTC. Translated: CASSTKSGNSYNEQFF.

This clone was counted only a few times. The rearrangement joins TRBV6-5 to TRBJ1-3; D unclear. The CDR3 contains 14 residues. In germline, CDR1 is MNHEY, CDR2 SVGAGI. V was trimmed by 5 bases and J by 0 bases, leaving 8 bases between them. The CDR3 here is CASSREISGNTIYF. In DNA, the CDR3 is TGTGCCAGCAGTCGAGAAATCTCTGGAAACACCATATATTTT.

The rearrangement uses TRBV28 and TRBJ1-3; tentatively, D is TRBD1 (6 bases). This CDR3 has 14 residues. Trimming pared 6 bases from V and 0 bases from J, leaving 9 bases between. Germline CDR1 and CDR2: MDHEN and SYDVKM. CDR3 DNA sequence: TGTGCCAGCAGCAAACAGGGCTCTGGAAACACCATATATTTT. Protein sequence: CASSKQGSGNTIYF.

The chain has TRBV19 and TRBJ2-2; 7 positions agree with TRBD1. This CDR3 spans 14 amino acids. V lost 6 bases, J lost 1 base, and 2 bases stayed unmatched. CDR1 and CDR2 (germline): LNHDA, SQIVND (reference sequence). The CDR3 DNA is TGTGCCAGTAGCTACAGGGGGAACACCGGGGAGCTGTTTTTT. This gives the protein CASSYRGNTGELFF.

The V gene is TRBV2, the J gene TRBJ2-2; a possible D gene is TRBD1 (6 bases). The CDR3 runs 11 residues. Germline lookup yields CDR1 SNHLY and CDR2 FYNNEI. Trimming removed 6 bases from V and 11 bases from J, with 10 bases in between. The CDR3 DNA is TGTGCCAGCAGGAGGGGGTATGAGCTGTTTTTT. Protein: CASRRGYELFF.

The chain combines TRBV18 with TRBJ2-3; 10 nucleotides agree with TRBD1. CDR1 KGHSH and CDR2 LQKENI come from the germline V gene. The CDR3 spans 17 residues. J was trimmed by 0 bases and V by 3 bases; bases with no gene match: 6. The CDR3 here is CASSPRRQGASTDTQYF. The CDR3 region has the DNA TGTGCCAGCTCACCTAGACGACAGGGGGCTAGCACAGATACGCAGTATTTT.

The chain uses TRBV7-9 and TRBJ1-2; D remains ambiguous. Looked up from germline, CDR1 is SEHNR and CDR2 is FQNEAQ (reference sequence). V lost 1 base and J lost 4, with 16 bases in between. This CDR3 has 16 amino acids. CDR3 sequence reads: CASSLEGLERIYGYTF. CDR3 sequence (DNA): TGTGCCAGCAGCTTAGAAGGCCTGGAGAGGATCTATGGCTACACCTTC.

The V call is TRBV19, the J call TRBJ2-7; 8 bases line up with TRBD1. V was clipped by 4 bases and J by 5 bases; unmatched bases: 10. Germline CDR1 reads LNHDA; CDR2 reads SQIVND (reference sequence). There are 15 residues in the CDR3. For the CDR3, the DNA is TGTGCCAGTAGTAATTTGCAGGGGGCGCGCGACGAGCAGTACTTC. Its protein product is CASSNLQGARDEQYF.

The chain uses TRBV28 and TRBJ2-7, with D possibly TRBD1 on 5 matching bases. Between the trimmed V and J ends, which lost 6 bases and 6 bases, there was a span of 9 bases. This CDR3 region has 11 residues. Germline V lookup: CDR1 MDHEN, CDR2 SYDVKM. CDR3 sequence: CASRRQGEQYF. The CDR3 DNA follows: TGTGCCAGCAGGCGTCAGGGCGAGCAGTACTTC. Drawing the rest from reference TRBV28 and TRBJ2-7, the complete variable domain is DVKVTQSSRYLVKRTGEKVFLECVQDMDHENMFWYRQDPGLGLRLIYFSYDVKMKEKGDIPEGYSVSREKKERFSLILESASTNQTSMYLCASRRQGEQYFGPGTRLTVT.

The chain recombines TRBV16 with TRBJ1-2, with 10 bases matching TRBD1. Germline V CDR1 and CDR2: KGHSY, FQNENV. V was clipped by 5 bases and J by 4 bases; unmatched bases: 7. This CDR3 has 15 amino acids. CDR3 DNA sequence: TGTGCCAGCAGCGCTGGACAGGGGGTTCCCTATGGCTACACCTTC. It codes for CASSAGQGVPYGYTF.

V usage is TRBV2 and J usage is TRBJ2-1; 7 bases are a match to TRBD2. The CDR3 extends over 13 amino acids. CDR1 and CDR2 from the germline V gene are SNHLY and FYNNEI. The V gene end was trimmed by 7 bases and the J gene end by 9 bases; junction bases not matched to a gene: 9. The CDR3: CASIFLGGIEQFF. The CDR3, as DNA: TGTGCCAGCATCTTCCTCGGGGGGATTGAGCAGTTCTTC.

The chain employs TRBV5-4 and TRBJ1-4; D may be TRBD1 (6 bases). The CDR3 length is 14 residues. Germline-derived CDR1 and CDR2 are SGHNT and YYREEE (reference sequence). The V gene lost 2 bases and the J gene lost 7 bases, with 12 bases spanning the gap. The DNA of the CDR3 is TGTGCCAGCAGCTTAAACGTAGGGGGTGAAAAACTGTTTTTT. This encodes CASSLNVGGEKLFF.

Only a few counts were recorded for this clone. The gene calls are TRBV27 and TRBJ1-6, with D tentatively TRBD1 (5 bases). This CDR3 region has 12 residues. V lost 8 bases to trimming and J lost 9 bases, with 11 bases between them. Germline values: CDR1 MNHEY, CDR2 SMNVEV (reference sequence). CDR3: CASGMTVSPLHF. The CDR3 DNA sequence: TGTGCCAGCGGGATGACAGTTTCACCCCTCCACTTT.

With respect to this clone: Different DNA sequences within this sample yield the same CDR3. The CDR3 sequence: CASSQGSRGYTF. DNA of the CDR3: TGTGCCAGCAGCCAAGGTTCGAGGGGCTACACCTTC. The V call is TRBV3-1 (or the pseudogene TRBV3-2), the J call TRBJ1-2; D not resolved. CDR3 size: 12 residues. Trimming pared 1 base from V and 8 bases from J, leaving 8 bases between. Germline V CDR1 and CDR2: LGHDT, YNNKEL (reference sequence).

The CDR3, as DNA: TGTGCCAGCACCCTCGGCCTAGCAGGCACAGATACGCAGTATTTT. Its translation: CASTLGLAGTDTQYF. The chain carries TRBV7-9 and TRBJ2-3; weak D call: TRBD2 (5 bases). Germline CDR1 is SEHNR and CDR2 is FQNEAQ (reference sequence). Trimming shortened V by 7 bases and J by 1 base, and 15 bases separated the two germline ends. The CDR3 consists of 15 residues.

The chain combines TRBV6-5 with TRBJ1-1; D unclear. The germline V and J ends were trimmed by 2 bases and 1 base, with 8 bases remaining between them. The V gene's germline CDR1 is MNHEY and CDR2 SVGAGI. The CDR3 is 14 residues long. This chain's CDR3 is CASSYETTNTEAFF. The CDR3 nucleotides read TGTGCCAGCAGTTACGAGACAACGAACACTGAAGCTTTCTTT.

J is TRBJ1-2 and V is TRBV11-2; D call uncertain. This CDR3 region has 15 residues. V was pared by 2 bases and J by 6 bases, with 16 bases between. Per germline, CDR1 SGHAT and CDR2 FQNNGV. The CDR3, as DNA: TGTGCCAGCAGCTTAAGCTCCCCGGGAAGGAATGGCTACACCTTC. The encoded protein is CASSLSSPGRNGYTF.

This chain connects TRBV19 to TRBJ1-1; TRBD1 is a possible D gene (6 bases). The CDR3 totals 14 residues. V lost 4 bases to trimming and J lost 1 base, with 10 bases between them. CDR1 and CDR2 from the germline V gene are LNHDA and SQIVND (reference sequence). CDR3 amino acids: CASSTTGGNTEAFF. For the CDR3, the DNA is TGTGCCAGTAGTACGACAGGCGGGAACACTGAAGCTTTCTTT.

This rearrangement joins TRBV7-9 to TRBJ1-1, with 9 positions matching TRBD1. This CDR3 region has 16 residues. The germline V gene has CDR1 SEHNR and CDR2 FQNEAQ (reference sequence). Trimming at V came to 4 bases and at J to 0 bases, leaving 6 bases not matched to a gene. CDR3 loop: CASSWDRVVVNTEAFF. CDR3 DNA sequence: TGTGCCAGCAGCTGGGACAGGGTCGTTGTGAACACTGAAGCTTTCTTT.

The genes are TRBV5-1 and TRBJ2-3; 8 nucleotides match TRBD2. The CDR3 is 17 amino acids. Germline assignment: CDR1 SGHRS and CDR2 YFSETQ. V shed 0 bases and J 2 bases; nucleotides not matched to a gene: 8. The DNA for the CDR3 is TGCGCCAGCAGCTTGGCCGACGGGGGGGCCGACACAGATACGCAGTATTTT. Translated: CASSLADGGADTDTQYF. Combining the CDR3 with reference TRBV5-1 and TRBJ2-3 gives the whole variable domain KAGVTQTPRYLIKTRGQQVTLSCSPISGHRSVSWYQQTPGQGLQFLFEYFSETQRNKGNFPGRFSGRQFSNSRSEMNVSTLELGDSALYLCASSLADGGADTDTQYFGPGTRLTVL.

This chain's CDR3 is CASSQGFSGGTGELFF. The DNA for the CDR3 is TGTGCCAGCAGCCAAGGGTTTAGCGGGGGCACCGGGGAGCTGTTTTTT. This chain uses TRBV4-2 with TRBJ2-2, with 9 bases matching TRBD2. V lost 1 base to trimming and J lost 4 bases; unmatched junction nucleotides: 4. The CDR3 runs to 16 residues. Germline V gives CDR1 LGHNA, CDR2 YNFKEQ.